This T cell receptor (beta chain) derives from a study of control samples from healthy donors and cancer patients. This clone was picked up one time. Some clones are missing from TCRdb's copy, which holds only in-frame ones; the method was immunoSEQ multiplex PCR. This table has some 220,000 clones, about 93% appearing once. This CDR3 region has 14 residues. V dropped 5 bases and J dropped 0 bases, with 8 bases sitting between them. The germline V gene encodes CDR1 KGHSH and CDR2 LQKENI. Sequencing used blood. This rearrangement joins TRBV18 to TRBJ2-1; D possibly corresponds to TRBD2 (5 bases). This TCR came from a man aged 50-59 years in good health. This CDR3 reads CASSGSRSYNEQFF. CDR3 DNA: TGTGCCAGCTCAGGGAGCCGCTCCTACAATGAGCAGTTCTTC.